Listed below are T cell receptor beta chains from one sample, sequenced in a study of human T cells and chemical hapten exposure. A single record per CDR3 protein comes from TCRdb applying MiXCR to the RACE reads. Of 95,000 or so distinct CDR3 sequences in the sample, 9.5% to 12% were seen once. Sample: whole blood, taken in connection with sensitization to the hapten diphenylcyclopropenone (DPC). The receptors shown here come from a woman aged 40 to 50 with alopecia areata. Some clones in this sample may be carry-over from other donors' samples. CDR3s include the opening cysteine and the closing phenylalanine or tryptophan. Each record gives: V gene, clone size, J gene, D gene, CDR3 protein, CDR3 DNA. The D gene is left open where the match is weak. Clone size is not always given. Where it is, it says once, few, many or a class for expanded clones.

>TRBV30|NA|TRBJ1-5|NA
CAWSKGAGQPQHF
TGTGCCTGGAGTAAGGGTGCGGGTCAGCCCCAGCATTTT
>TRBV9|NA|TRBJ2-3|NA
CASSAISSADTQYF
TGTGCCAGCAGCGCGATATCTTCCGCAGATACGCAGTATTTT
>TRBV28|NA|TRBJ2-5|NA
CASSLRETQYF
TGTGCCAGCAGTTTGAGAGAGACCCAGTACTTC
>TRBV3-1|many|TRBJ1-2|NA
CASSRPPANYGYTF
TGTGCCAGCAGCCGGCCGCCAGCTAACTATGGCTACACCTTC
>TRBV5-4|few|TRBJ1-3|NA
CASSLGRGRGSSGNTIYF
TGTGCCAGCAGCTTGGGCCGGGGCCGAGGAAGTTCTGGAAACACCATATATTTT
>TRBV12-3/TRBV12-4|few|TRBJ1-1|NA
CASSSLEASEGNTEAFF
TGTGCCAGCAGTTCACTCGAAGCGAGCGAGGGGAACACTGAAGCTTTCTTT
>TRBV5-1|many|TRBJ1-4|NA
CASSLGTGSGEKLFF
TGCGCCAGCAGCTTGGGTACAGGGTCCGGTGAAAAACTGTTTTTT
>TRBV3-1|few|TRBJ2-7|NA
CASSQARNEQYF
TGTGCCAGCAGCCAAGCCCGGAACGAGCAGTACTTC
>TRBV6-2/TRBV6-3|NA|TRBJ2-7|NA
CASSQRPGPYEQYF
TGTGCCAGCAGCCAGAGGCCGGGACCCTACGAGCAGTACTTC
>TRBV20-1|NA|TRBJ2-5|NA
CSASWAAGKETQYF
TGCAGTGCTAGTTGGGCCGCGGGGAAGGAGACCCAGTACTTC
>TRBV7-2|many|TRBJ2-2|TRBD2
CASSLRLAGGANTGELFF
TGTGCCAGCAGCCTCCGACTAGCGGGAGGCGCAAACACCGGGGAGCTGTTTTTT
>TRBV7-2|many|TRBJ2-1|NA
CASSLASGGVYNEQFF
TGTGCCAGCAGCTTAGCGTCGGGGGGCGTCTACAATGAGCAGTTCTTC
>TRBV28|NA|TRBJ2-7|NA
CASSLVSSEQYF
TGTGCCAGCAGTTTGGTCAGCTCCGAGCAGTACTTC
>TRBV6-6|many|TRBJ2-2|TRBD1
CASSNSGQGIGTGELFF
TGTGCCAGCAGTAATTCGGGACAGGGGATCGGCACCGGGGAGCTGTTTTTT
>TRBV7-2|once|TRBJ2-7|TRBD2
CASSLTSGRATAGEQYF
TGTGCCAGCAGCTTAACTAGCGGGAGGGCTACGGCGGGCGAGCAGTACTTC
>TRBV28|NA|TRBJ2-3|TRBD1
CASSLSDRGPTQYF
TGTGCCAGCAGTTTGTCGGACAGGGGGCCAACGCAGTATTTT
>TRBV30|few|TRBJ1-5|NA
CAWSTGGGPKPQHF
TGTGCCTGGAGTACCGGGGGCGGGCCCAAGCCCCAGCATTTT
>TRBV7-8|many|TRBJ1-1|NA
CASSLSTGLGEAFF
TGTGCCAGCAGCTTGTCCACAGGGTTAGGGGAAGCTTTCTTT
>TRBV29-1|NA|TRBJ2-5|TRBD1
CSASRTGVGETQYF
TGCAGCGCCAGCCGGACAGGGGTGGGGGAGACCCAGTACTTC
>TRBV10-1|NA|TRBJ2-1|NA
CASSDSHPSSYNEQFF
TGCGCCAGCAGTGATTCCCACCCGAGCTCCTACAATGAGCAGTTCTTC
>TRBV2|NA|TRBJ1-2|NA
CASSLRRRDGYTF
TGTGCCAGCAGCCTCCGGCGGCGTGACGGCTACACCTTC
>TRBV2|many|TRBJ1-5|NA
CATTRDPQQPQHF
TGTGCCACGACCCGGGATCCGCAACAGCCCCAGCATTTT
>TRBV7-2|few|TRBJ2-7|TRBD2
CASSHNPGGQYF
TGTGCCAGCAGCCATAATCCGGGAGGGCAGTACTTC
>TRBV6-5|NA|TRBJ1-1|TRBD1
CASSYSPDRGPEAFF
TGTGCCAGCAGTTACTCACCGGACAGGGGGCCTGAAGCTTTCTTT
>TRBV14|many|TRBJ1-1|NA
CASSYRNTEAFF
TGTGCCAGCAGCTACAGGAACACTGAAGCTTTCTTT